The 26 T cell receptor beta chains presented below share a single source sample, sequenced in a study of blood T cell repertoires in COVID-19. TCRdb's table, derived via immunoSEQ multiplex PCR, lists solely in-frame clones and lacks some. The sample has some 110,000 clones; 75% to 85% are singletons. What was sequenced was peripheral blood. All receptors derive from a man aged 80 or over with COVID-19, enrolled during active disease.

The V call is TRBV5-1, the J call TRBJ2-5, with 13 nucleotides matching TRBD2. Germline trimming cut 0 bases from V and 2 bases from J; bases unmatched to any gene: 7. This CDR3 is built from 18 residues. Germline V lookup: CDR1 SGHRS, CDR2 YFSETQ. The CDR3 nucleotides read TGCGCCAGCAGCTTGGGGACTAGCGGGAGTGGGGGGCAAGAGACCCAGTACTTC. Amino acids: CASSLGTSGSGGQETQYF.

This chain connects TRBV18 to TRBJ2-5; D might be TRBD2 (5 bases). Germline lookup yields CDR1 KGHSH and CDR2 LQKENI. Trimming shortened V by 7 bases and J by 2 bases, and 17 bases separated the two germline ends. The CDR3 runs to 15 residues. The CDR3 sequence: CASCPFRGDQETQYF. The CDR3 DNA follows: TGTGCCAGCTGTCCCTTCCGGGGAGATCAAGAGACCCAGTACTTC.

The chain combines TRBV4-1 with TRBJ1-2; 7 bases align to TRBD1. The CDR3 loop spans 17 amino acids. Germline loops: CDR1 MGHRA, CDR2 YSYEKL. The trim removed 4 bases at V and 2 bases at J, leaving 13 bases unmatched. This CDR3 is CASSLQVGRGANYGYTF. Written as DNA, the CDR3 is TGCGCCAGCAGCCTCCAGGTGGGCAGGGGGGCCAACTATGGCTACACCTTC.

This chain connects TRBV3-1 (or the pseudogene TRBV3-2) to TRBJ1-3; 8 nucleotides align to TRBD1. V shed 1 base and J 5 bases; nucleotides not matched to a gene: 7. The CDR3 length is 16 residues. The germline V gene has CDR1 LGHDT and CDR2 YNNKEL (reference sequence). This CDR3 is CASSQGLGQGRNTIYF. CDR3 sequence (DNA): TGTGCCAGCAGCCAAGGGCTCGGACAGGGCCGAAACACCATATATTTT.

The chain has TRBV27 and TRBJ2-5, with no clear D. The germline V gene has CDR1 MNHEY and CDR2 SMNVEV (reference sequence). This CDR3 region has 12 residues. V was trimmed by 8 bases and J by 4 bases, leaving 11 bases between them. The DNA of the CDR3 is TGTGCCAGCCGTGGGCTGGGAGAGACCCAGTACTTC. Translating it yields CASRGLGETQYF.

This chain joins TRBV28 and TRBJ1-2, with 9 bases fitting TRBD1. After removal of 5 bases from V and 3 bases from J, the junction contained 7 bases not matched to a gene. The V gene's germline CDR1 is MDHEN and CDR2 SYDVKM. The CDR3 sequence is 15 residues long. The CDR3 reads CASSVNRGQDYGYTF. CDR3 nucleotide sequence: TGTGCCAGCAGTGTCAACAGGGGGCAAGACTATGGCTACACCTTC.

The genes are TRBV7-3 and TRBJ2-6; 8 bases line up with TRBD2. Germline trimming cut 2 bases from V and 3 bases from J; bases unmatched to any gene: 6. This CDR3 comprises 17 residues. Germline loops: CDR1 SGHTA, CDR2 FQGTGA. The CDR3: CASSLASGRGGANVLTF. The CDR3 DNA reads TGTGCCAGCAGCTTAGCGAGCGGGAGAGGTGGGGCCAACGTCCTGACTTTC.

This clone has more than one count but fewer than ten. V and J are TRBV6-5 and TRBJ1-2; D is perhaps TRBD1 (6 bases). Trimming took 8 bases from V and 2 from J, leaving 15 bases between them. This CDR3 region has 14 residues. The germline V gene has CDR1 MNHEY and CDR2 SVGAGI. The CDR3 DNA follows: TGTGCCAGCCGGGAGGGGGGGAGGAACTATGGCTACACCTTC. This gives the protein CASREGGRNYGYTF.

Written as DNA, the CDR3 is TGTGCCAGCAGCTTAGAGCGGGGACAGGGGAACACCGGGGAGCTGTTTTTT. Translated: CASSLERGQGNTGELFF. This chain joins TRBV7-6 and TRBJ2-2; 9 nucleotides align to TRBD1. CDR1 SGHVS and CDR2 FNYEAQ come from the germline V gene. The CDR3 runs to 17 residues. Unmatched junction bases numbered 4, after V lost 1 base and J lost 1 base.

The genes are TRBV19 and TRBJ2-1; 7 bases fit TRBD2. Trimming at V came to 11 bases and at J to 4 bases, leaving 11 bases not matched to a gene. The CDR3 runs to 14 residues. Germline CDR1 LNHDA, CDR2 SQIVND (reference sequence). In nucleotides, the CDR3 is TGTGCCTCCCGCCCGGGAGGTCTATACAATGAGCAGTTCTTC. Protein sequence: CASRPGGLYNEQFF.

The CDR3 bases are TGTGCCAGCAGCTTCCCTGGCGGGACGGGCACAGATACGCAGTATTTT. Translation: CASSFPGGTGTDTQYF. The genes are TRBV11-3 and TRBJ2-3; perhaps TRBD2 as D (6 bases). Germline V gives CDR1 SGHNT, CDR2 YENEEA. V lost 3 bases and J 1 base, leaving 14 bases between the germline ends. This CDR3 contains 16 residues.

This chain joins TRBV28 and TRBJ2-5; TRBD2 might be the D (6 bases). V gave up 5 bases and J gave up 7 bases, with 17 bases separating them. The CDR3 is made up of 14 amino acids. Per germline, CDR1 MDHEN and CDR2 SYDVKM. The chain's CDR3 is CASSPEAEGRTQYF. As DNA, the CDR3 is TGTGCCAGCAGTCCAGAGGCGGAGGGCAGGACCCAGTACTTC.

The chain carries TRBV7-8 and TRBJ2-6, with 7 bases lining up with TRBD1. The V segment lost 3 bases and the J segment 1 base; nucleotides outside the gene matches: 15. The CDR3 runs to 20 residues. Per the germline V gene, CDR1 is SGHVS and CDR2 is FQNEAQ. The CDR3 nucleotides read TGTGCCAGCAGCTTTCGGACAGGATTGGGTGTCAAGTCTGGGGCCAACGTCCTGACTTTC. This encodes CASSFRTGLGVKSGANVLTF.

There are a few counts of this clone. This chain links TRBV5-8 with TRBJ2-1, with TRBD1 identical over 9 bases. The CDR3 sequence is 16 residues long. Germline V gene sequence: CDR1 SGHTS, CDR2 YDEGEE. J lost 4 bases, V lost 3 bases, and 8 bases had no gene match. The CDR3 region has the DNA TGTGCCAGCAGCTCTAACAGGGGGCAGCAGTACAATGAGCAGTTCTTC. Encoded protein: CASSSNRGQQYNEQFF.

This clone occurred once. The rearrangement joins TRBV11-2 to TRBJ2-7; 7 nucleotides align to TRBD2. J was trimmed by 3 bases and V by 1 base; bases with no gene match: 6. The CDR3 sequence is 15 residues long. Germline V gene data show CDR1 as SGHAT and CDR2 as FQNNGV. The CDR3 DNA reads TGTGCCAGCAGCTTAGGGGTTGGGACTATCTACGAGCAGTACTTC. This sequence encodes CASSLGVGTIYEQYF. Full variable domain (outside the CDR3, taken from reference TRBV11-2 and TRBJ2-7): EAGVAQSPRYKIIEKRQSVAFWCNPISGHATLYWYQQILGQGPKLLIQFQNNGVVDDSQLPKDRFSAERLKGVDSTLKIQPAKLEDSAVYLCASSLGVGTIYEQYFGPGTRLTVT.

V usage is TRBV27 and J usage is TRBJ1-2, with TRBD1 matching 7 bases. Germline trimming cut 10 bases from V and 4 bases from J; bases unmatched to any gene: 6. This CDR3 is built from 12 residues. Germline V CDR1 and CDR2: MNHEY, SMNVEV (reference sequence). The DNA of the CDR3 is TGTGCCACCGCGGACAGGTCCTATGGCTACACCTTC. Amino acid sequence: CATADRSYGYTF.

V is TRBV28 and J is TRBJ2-1, with TRBD2 matching 14 bases. Germline CDR1 reads MDHEN; CDR2 reads SYDVKM. The junction had 13 bases not matched to a gene; V was cut back by 5 bases and J by 4 bases. CDR3 length: 19 amino acids. DNA of the CDR3: TGTGCCAGCAGTCTAGGAGGACTAGCGGGAGGCCCTAAATACAATGAGCAGTTCTTC. Its translation: CASSLGGLAGGPKYNEQFF.

V usage is TRBV2 and J usage is TRBJ1-4; 8 bases match TRBD1. This CDR3 comprises 15 residues. Unmatched junction bases numbered 9, after V lost 2 bases and J lost 10 bases. The germline V gene has CDR1 SNHLY and CDR2 FYNNEI. CDR3 sequence: CASSERGQGVGKLFF. In nucleotides, the CDR3 is TGTGCCAGCAGTGAACGAGGACAGGGCGTGGGAAAACTGTTTTTT.

V and J are TRBV7-6 and TRBJ2-5; D perhaps matches TRBD2 (6 bases). The CDR3 has 18 amino acids. Germline loops: CDR1 SGHVS, CDR2 FNYEAQ. V gave up 5 bases and J gave up 5 bases, with 27 bases separating them. CDR3 amino acids: CASSPTLIGGVQRETQYF. The CDR3 DNA reads TGTGCCAGCAGCCCAACATTGATAGGAGGGGTACAAAGGGAGACCCAGTACTTC.

This chain joins TRBV6-5 and TRBJ2-7; TRBD1 is a possible D gene (6 bases). The germline V and J ends were trimmed by 10 bases and 0 bases, with 19 bases remaining between them. Germline lookup yields CDR1 MNHEY and CDR2 SVGAGI. This CDR3 is 15 amino acids long. The CDR3 nucleotides read TGTGCCACTAGGACAGTGGCGGAGGTCTCCTACGAGCAGTACTTC. Its translation is CATRTVAEVSYEQYF.

The genes are TRBV5-1 and TRBJ1-1; D not resolved. Germline V gene data show CDR1 as SGHRS and CDR2 as YFSETQ. The V end was cut by 2 bases, the J end by 1 base, with 15 bases between. The CDR3 loop spans 16 amino acids. CDR3 in amino acids: CASSFLVAGPNTEAFF. The CDR3, as DNA: TGCGCCAGCAGCTTTTTGGTGGCAGGCCCGAACACTGAAGCTTTCTTT.

V usage is TRBV28 and J usage is TRBJ2-5; 8 bases map to TRBD2. This CDR3 has 14 amino acids. Trimming cost V 3 bases and J 2 bases; bases outside gene matches: 2. Germline loops: CDR1 MDHEN, CDR2 SYDVKM. The CDR3 here is CASSFGGRQETQYF. Written as DNA, the CDR3 is TGTGCCAGCAGTTTTGGCGGGAGGCAAGAGACCCAGTACTTC.

This clone was seen just once. The J gene is TRBJ2-1, the V gene TRBV28, with 9 nucleotides matching TRBD2. J lost 11 bases, V lost 4 bases, and 9 bases had no gene match. Germline values: CDR1 MDHEN, CDR2 SYDVKM. The CDR3 has 14 amino acids. CDR3 DNA sequence: TGTGCCAGCAGTTGGGGTAGCGGGAGCCAAAAGCAGTTCTTC. It encodes CASSWGSGSQKQFF.

The gene calls are TRBV4-2 and TRBJ1-4; D ambiguous. Germline assignment: CDR1 LGHNA and CDR2 YNFKEQ. Between the trimmed V and J ends, which lost 4 bases and 11 bases, there was a span of 8 bases. This CDR3 spans 11 amino acids. CDR3 nucleotide sequence: TGTGCCAGCAGCCCCGGAGGTAAACTGTTTTTT. It specifies CASSPGGKLFF.

This clone has only one observation. The chain couples TRBV6-6 to TRBJ1-5; 7 positions match TRBD1. Germline V gene sequence: CDR1 MNHNY, CDR2 SVGAGI (reference sequence). The CDR3 contains 17 residues. The J segment lost 0 bases and the V segment lost 5 bases, leaving 10 bases of the junction unmatched. The CDR3 sequence is CASSLYGTAYSNQPQHF. The CDR3, as DNA: TGTGCCAGCAGTCTATACGGGACAGCTTATAGCAATCAGCCCCAGCATTTT.

The chain joins TRBV13 to TRBJ1-1, with D perhaps TRBD1 (6 bases). Per germline, CDR1 PRHDT and CDR2 FYEKMQ (reference sequence). The CDR3 totals 11 residues. The ends were cut back, 5 bases at V and 10 bases at J, with 11 bases in the middle. The CDR3 sequence: CASSPRTAAFF. The CDR3 bases are TGTGCCAGCAGCCCCCGGACAGCAGCTTTCTTT.